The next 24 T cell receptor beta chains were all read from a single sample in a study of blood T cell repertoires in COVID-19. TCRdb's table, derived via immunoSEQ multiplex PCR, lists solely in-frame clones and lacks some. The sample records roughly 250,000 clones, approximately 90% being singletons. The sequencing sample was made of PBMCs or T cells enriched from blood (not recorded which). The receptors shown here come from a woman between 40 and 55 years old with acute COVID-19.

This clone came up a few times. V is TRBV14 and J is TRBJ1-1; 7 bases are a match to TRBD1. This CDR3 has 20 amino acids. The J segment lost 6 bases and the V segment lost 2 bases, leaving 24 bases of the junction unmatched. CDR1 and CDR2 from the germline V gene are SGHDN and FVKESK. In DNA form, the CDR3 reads TGTGCCAGCAGCCAAAAAAGGGCCAGGGGCAGGGGGTATCAAGCGTCTGAAGCTTTCTTT. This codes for CASSQKRARGRGYQASEAFF.

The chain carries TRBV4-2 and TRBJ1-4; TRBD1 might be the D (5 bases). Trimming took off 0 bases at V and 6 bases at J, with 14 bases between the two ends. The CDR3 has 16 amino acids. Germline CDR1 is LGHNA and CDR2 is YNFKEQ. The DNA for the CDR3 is TGTGCCAGCAGCCAAGATGGGGCAGAAAATTATGAAAAACTGTTTTTT. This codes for CASSQDGAENYEKLFF.

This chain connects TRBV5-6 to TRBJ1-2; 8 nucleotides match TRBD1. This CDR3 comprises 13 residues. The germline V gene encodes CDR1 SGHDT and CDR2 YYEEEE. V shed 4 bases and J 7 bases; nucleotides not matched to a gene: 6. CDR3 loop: CASSLGQGFGYTF. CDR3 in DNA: TGTGCCAGCAGCCTAGGACAGGGCTTTGGCTACACCTTC.

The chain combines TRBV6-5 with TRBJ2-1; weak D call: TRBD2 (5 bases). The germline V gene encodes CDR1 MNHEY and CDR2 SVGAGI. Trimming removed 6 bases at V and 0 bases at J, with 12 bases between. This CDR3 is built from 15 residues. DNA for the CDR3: TGTGCCAGCAGGGAGCGGAGTCTCTCCTACAATGAGCAGTTCTTC. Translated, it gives CASRERSLSYNEQFF.

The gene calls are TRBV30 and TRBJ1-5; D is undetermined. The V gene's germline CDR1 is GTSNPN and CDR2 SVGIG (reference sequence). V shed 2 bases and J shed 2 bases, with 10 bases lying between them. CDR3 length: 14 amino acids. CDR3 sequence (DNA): TGTGCCTGGAGTTCGAAGCAGGGCAATCAGCCCCAGCATTTT. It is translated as CAWSSKQGNQPQHF.

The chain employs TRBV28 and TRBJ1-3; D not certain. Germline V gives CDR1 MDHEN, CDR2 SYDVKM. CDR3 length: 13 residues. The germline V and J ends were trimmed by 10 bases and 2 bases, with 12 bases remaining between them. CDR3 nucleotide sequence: TGTGCCACCATAAGAGGGCCTGGAAACACCATATATTTT. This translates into CATIRGPGNTIYF.

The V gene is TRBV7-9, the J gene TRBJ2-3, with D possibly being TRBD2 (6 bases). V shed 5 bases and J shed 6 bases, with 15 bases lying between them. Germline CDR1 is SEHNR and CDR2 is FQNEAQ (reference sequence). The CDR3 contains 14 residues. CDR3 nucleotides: TGTGCCAGCAGCCAGACGGGGGAAGGGGATACGCAGTATTTT. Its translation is CASSQTGEGDTQYF.

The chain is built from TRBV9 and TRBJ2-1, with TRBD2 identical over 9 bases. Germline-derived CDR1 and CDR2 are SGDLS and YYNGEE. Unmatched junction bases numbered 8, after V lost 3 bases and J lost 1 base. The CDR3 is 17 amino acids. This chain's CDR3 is CASSDATSGTSYNEQFF. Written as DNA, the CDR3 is TGTGCCAGCAGCGACGCGACTAGCGGCACGTCCTACAATGAGCAGTTCTTC.

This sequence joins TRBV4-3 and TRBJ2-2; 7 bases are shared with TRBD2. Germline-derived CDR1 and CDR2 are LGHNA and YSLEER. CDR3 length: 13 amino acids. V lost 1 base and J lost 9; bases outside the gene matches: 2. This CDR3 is CASSQGGGWELFF. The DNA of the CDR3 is TGCGCCAGCAGCCAAGGGGGGGGTTGGGAGCTGTTTTTT.

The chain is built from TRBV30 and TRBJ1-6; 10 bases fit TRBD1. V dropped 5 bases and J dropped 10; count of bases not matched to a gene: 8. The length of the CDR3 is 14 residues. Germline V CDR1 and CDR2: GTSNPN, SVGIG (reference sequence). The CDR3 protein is CAWDRDRGISPLHF. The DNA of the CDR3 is TGTGCCTGGGACCGGGACAGGGGTATCTCACCCCTCCACTTT.

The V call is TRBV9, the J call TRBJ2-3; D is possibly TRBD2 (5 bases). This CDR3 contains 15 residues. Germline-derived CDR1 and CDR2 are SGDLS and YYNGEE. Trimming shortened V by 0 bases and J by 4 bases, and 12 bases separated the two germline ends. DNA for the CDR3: TGTGCCAGCAGCGTAGCGGGAAGTAACGCAGATACGCAGTATTTT. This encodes CASSVAGSNADTQYF.

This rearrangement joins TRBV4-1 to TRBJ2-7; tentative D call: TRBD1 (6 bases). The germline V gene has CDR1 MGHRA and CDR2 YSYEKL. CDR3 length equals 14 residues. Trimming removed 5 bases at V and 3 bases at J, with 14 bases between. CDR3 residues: CASSVNHRDYEQYV. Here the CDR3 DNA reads TGCGCCAGCAGCGTAAACCACAGGGACTACGAGCAGTACGTC.

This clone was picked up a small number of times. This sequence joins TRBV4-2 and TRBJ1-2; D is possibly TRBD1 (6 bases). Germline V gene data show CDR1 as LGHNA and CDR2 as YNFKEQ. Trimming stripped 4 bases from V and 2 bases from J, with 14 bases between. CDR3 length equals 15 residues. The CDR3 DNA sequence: TGTGCCAGCAGCCCCGAAGCGCAGGGGAACTATGGCTACACCTTC. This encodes CASSPEAQGNYGYTF.

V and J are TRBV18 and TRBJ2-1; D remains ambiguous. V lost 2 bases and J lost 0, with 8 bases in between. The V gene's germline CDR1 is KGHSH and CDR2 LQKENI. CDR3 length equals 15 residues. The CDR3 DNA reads TGTGCCAGCTCACCATACCCCAGCTCCTACAATGAGCAGTTCTTC. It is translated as CASSPYPSSYNEQFF.

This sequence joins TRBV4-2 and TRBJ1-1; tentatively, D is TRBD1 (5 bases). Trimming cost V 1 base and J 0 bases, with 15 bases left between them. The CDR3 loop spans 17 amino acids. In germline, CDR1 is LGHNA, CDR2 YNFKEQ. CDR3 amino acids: CASSQGGGSGMNTEAFF. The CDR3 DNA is TGTGCCAGCAGCCAAGGGGGGGGGTCCGGGATGAACACTGAAGCTTTCTTT.

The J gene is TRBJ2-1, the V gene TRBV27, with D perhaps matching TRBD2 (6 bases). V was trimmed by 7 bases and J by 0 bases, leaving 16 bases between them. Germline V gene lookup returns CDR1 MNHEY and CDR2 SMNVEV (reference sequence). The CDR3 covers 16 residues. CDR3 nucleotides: TGTGCCAGCACCCACCGGTTGGGGGGCTCCTACAATGAGCAGTTCTTC. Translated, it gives CASTHRLGGSYNEQFF.

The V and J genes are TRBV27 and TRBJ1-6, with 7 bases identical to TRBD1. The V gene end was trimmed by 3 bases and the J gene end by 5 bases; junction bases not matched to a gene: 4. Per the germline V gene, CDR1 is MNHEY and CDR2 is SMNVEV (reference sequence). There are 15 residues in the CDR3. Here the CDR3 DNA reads TGTGCCAGCAGTTTTCCCGACAGGGATAATTCACCCCTCCACTTT. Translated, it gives CASSFPDRDNSPLHF.

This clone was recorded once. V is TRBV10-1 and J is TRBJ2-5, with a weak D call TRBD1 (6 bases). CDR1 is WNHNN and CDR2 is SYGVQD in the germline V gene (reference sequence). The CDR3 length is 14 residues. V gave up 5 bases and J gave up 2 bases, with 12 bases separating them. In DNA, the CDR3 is TGCGCCAGCAGTACCAGGGGTCTGCAAGAGACCCAGTACTTC. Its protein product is CASSTRGLQETQYF.

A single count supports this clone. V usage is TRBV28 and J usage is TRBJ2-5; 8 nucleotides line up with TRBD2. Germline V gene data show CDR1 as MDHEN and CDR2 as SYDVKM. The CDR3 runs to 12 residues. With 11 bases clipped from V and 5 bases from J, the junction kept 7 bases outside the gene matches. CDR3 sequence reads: CAAGAGGETQYF. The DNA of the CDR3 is TGTGCCGCCGGGGCGGGAGGTGAGACCCAGTACTTC.

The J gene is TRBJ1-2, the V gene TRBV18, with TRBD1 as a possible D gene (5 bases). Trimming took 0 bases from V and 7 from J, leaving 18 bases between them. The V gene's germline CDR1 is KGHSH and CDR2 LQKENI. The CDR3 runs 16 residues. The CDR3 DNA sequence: TGTGCCAGCTCACCACCACGGTGGGGGGAATGGAGTGGCTACACCTTC. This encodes CASSPPRWGEWSGYTF.

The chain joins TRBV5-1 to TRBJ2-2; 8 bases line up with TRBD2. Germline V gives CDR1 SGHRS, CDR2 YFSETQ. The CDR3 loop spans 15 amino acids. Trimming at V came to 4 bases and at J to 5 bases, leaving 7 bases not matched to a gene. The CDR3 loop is CASSQSGSGTGELFF. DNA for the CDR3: TGCGCCAGCAGCCAGAGCGGGAGTGGAACCGGGGAGCTGTTTTTT.

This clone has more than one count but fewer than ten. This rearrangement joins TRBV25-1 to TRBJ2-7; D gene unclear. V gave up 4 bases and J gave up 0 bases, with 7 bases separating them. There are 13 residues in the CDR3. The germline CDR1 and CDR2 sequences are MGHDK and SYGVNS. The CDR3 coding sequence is TGTGCCAGCAGTGCGCTCAGCTCCTACGAGCAGTACTTC. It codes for CASSALSSYEQYF.

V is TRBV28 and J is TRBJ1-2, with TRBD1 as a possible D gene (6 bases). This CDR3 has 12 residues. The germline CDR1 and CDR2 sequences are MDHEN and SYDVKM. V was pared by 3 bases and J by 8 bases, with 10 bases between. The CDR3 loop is CASSFGGLGYTF. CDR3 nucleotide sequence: TGTGCCAGCAGTTTCGGGGGGCTCGGCTACACCTTC.

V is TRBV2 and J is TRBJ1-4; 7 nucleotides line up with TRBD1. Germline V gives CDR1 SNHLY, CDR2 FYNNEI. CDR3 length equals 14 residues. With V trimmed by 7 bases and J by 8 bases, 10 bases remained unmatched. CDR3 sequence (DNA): TGTGCCAGCAAAGCTCGACAGGGTGGAGAAAAACTGTTTTTT. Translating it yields CASKARQGGEKLFF.